Listed here are 6 T cell receptor beta chains from one sample, sequenced in a study of blood T cells in healthy people across ages. Next came a second PCR, run for about 7 to 12 cycles, which used a sample-barcoded 5' primer along with a J-beta primer mix. TCRdb processed the 5' RACE reads anew with MiXCR; each CDR3 protein has one entry. The sample gives about 1.6 million distinct CDR3 sequences, around 36% of which show up once; about 11% is in the top ten. Sequencing was done on a sample of blood. The source is a young woman in good health.

This clonotype showed up just a few times. V and J are TRBV10-3 and TRBJ2-3; tentative D call: TRBD2 (6 bases). In germline, CDR1 is ENHRY, CDR2 SYGVKD. This CDR3 spans 14 amino acids. CDR3 DNA: TGTGCATCTACGGCGGGAAGTTACACAGATACGCAGTATTTT. This gives the protein CASTAGSYTDTQYF.

The chain employs TRBV6-4 and TRBJ2-5; 9 nucleotides agree with TRBD2. The germline CDR1 and CDR2 sequences are MRHNA and SNTAGT. The CDR3 is 15 amino acids. V dropped 6 bases and J dropped 1; count of bases not matched to a gene: 6. The CDR3 DNA sequence: TGTGCCAGCAGCGGTAGCGGGGGTCCCCAAGAGACCCAGTACTTC. Translated: CASSGSGGPQETQYF.

This clonotype has more than one count but fewer than ten. The chain uses TRBV20-1 and TRBJ2-1, with D hard to call. CDR1 and CDR2 (germline): DFQATT, SNEGSKA (reference sequence). With 5 bases removed from V and 2 bases from J, the gap between germline ends came to 13 bases. The CDR3 runs 14 residues. CDR3 in DNA: TGCAGTGCTTTAGCTATAACTACCTACAATGAGCAGTTCTTC. Translating it yields CSALAITTYNEQFF.

The gene calls are TRBV27 and TRBJ2-7; 9 nucleotides align to TRBD2. Germline assignment: CDR1 MNHEY and CDR2 SMNVEV (reference sequence). The V segment lost 2 bases and the J segment 1 base; nucleotides outside the gene matches: 9. This CDR3 is 17 amino acids long. The CDR3 loop reads CASSLRLGTSYSYEQYF. CDR3 bases: TGTGCCAGCAGTTTACGTTTGGGGACTAGCTATTCCTACGAGCAGTACTTC.

This clonotype showed up just a few times. The chain has TRBV27 and TRBJ2-7; D perhaps matches TRBD1 (8 bases). V dropped 5 bases and J dropped 6 bases, with 17 bases sitting between them. The CDR3 is made up of 14 amino acids. Germline V gene lookup returns CDR1 MNHEY and CDR2 SMNVEV (reference sequence). This chain's CDR3 is CASSQTGGVGEQYF. The CDR3 DNA follows: TGTGCCAGCAGTCAAACAGGGGGGGTTGGCGAGCAGTACTTC.

The rearrangement joins TRBV29-1 to TRBJ1-5, with 9 bases aligning to TRBD1. Germline CDR1 is SQVTM and CDR2 is ANQGSEA. The CDR3 loop spans 15 amino acids. The junction had 10 bases not matched to a gene; V was cut back by 6 bases and J by 4 bases. The CDR3 protein is CSVAPGQGPNQPQHF. The CDR3 region has the DNA TGCAGCGTAGCCCCGGGACAGGGTCCAAATCAGCCCCAGCATTTT.